Listed here are 26 T cell receptor beta chains from one sample, sequenced in a study of OX40 agonist ivuxolimab in advanced cancers. Profiled with immunoSEQ multiplex PCR; TCRdb holds only in-frame clones, not every one. The sample lists 65,000 to 95,000 clones, around 90% occurring once. Specimen: CD4+ or CD8+ T cells sorted from blood, collected in a trial of the OX40 agonist ivuxolimab. The origin of the receptors is an adult with an advanced solid tumor such as melanoma, head and neck, liver or kidney cancer.

This clone came up a few times. This sequence joins TRBV5-3 and TRBJ1-5; 9 bases map to TRBD1. TRBV5-3 is treated as an ORF (open reading frame) with a function not yet certain. With 4 bases clipped from V and 1 base from J, the junction kept 12 bases outside the gene matches. This CDR3 spans 18 amino acids. CDR3 loop: CARSPITGGLLSNQPQHF. CDR3 bases: TGTGCCAGAAGCCCAATCACAGGGGGCTTATTGAGCAATCAGCCCCAGCATTTT.

The chain has TRBV5-1 and TRBJ2-3, with 7 bases identical to TRBD2. Losses at the gene ends were 6 bases for V and 4 bases for J; bases not matched to a gene: 11. The CDR3 is made up of 15 amino acids. From germline, CDR1 is SGHRS and CDR2 YFSETQ. The CDR3 loop reads CASNLNPSGPDTQYF. CDR3 nucleotides: TGCGCCAGCAACTTAAATCCTAGCGGCCCAGATACGCAGTATTTT.

The chain is built from TRBV6-1 and TRBJ2-2, with D possibly being TRBD1 or TRBD2 (6 bases each). The V and J ends lost 2 bases and 7 bases respectively, with 11 bases between them. Germline V CDR1 and CDR2: MNHNS, SASEGT. The CDR3 contains 14 residues. The CDR3: CASSEIGGGGELFF. CDR3 in DNA: TGTGCCAGCAGTGAAATCGGGGGCGGCGGGGAGCTGTTTTTT.

With respect to this clone: One end of the junction is discordant with germline, which a read error may explain. J is TRBJ2-1 and V is TRBV4-1, with D unclear. This CDR3 comprises 12 residues. Germline V gene data show CDR1 as MGHRA and CDR2 as YSYEKL. CDR3 residues: CANSQAYNEQFF. Written as DNA, the CDR3 is TGCGCCAACAGCCAGGCTTACAATGAGCAGTTCTTC.

The chain uses TRBV6-5 and TRBJ1-1, with TRBD1 identical over 8 bases. This CDR3 region has 14 residues. CDR1 and CDR2 from the germline V gene are MNHEY and SVGAGI. Trimming took 6 bases from V and 3 from J; bases not matched to a gene: 6. The CDR3 loop reads CASRPAGGHTEAFF. The CDR3 bases are TGTGCCAGCAGACCAGCAGGGGGCCACACTGAAGCTTTCTTT.

This clone was seen once. The J gene is TRBJ2-5, the V gene TRBV5-6, with D perhaps TRBD2 (6 bases). The CDR3 loop spans 15 amino acids. Germline V CDR1 and CDR2: SGHDT, YYEEEE. Trimming removed 1 base at V and 5 bases at J, with 15 bases between. The CDR3 loop reads CASSLSGTLGETQYF. In DNA form, the CDR3 reads TGTGCCAGCAGCTTGTCAGGGACTTTAGGGGAGACCCAGTACTTC. Full variable domain (remainder filled in from reference TRBV5-6 and TRBJ2-5): DAGVTQSPTHLIKTRGQQVTLRCSPKSGHDTVSWYQQALGQGPQFIFQYYEEEERQRGNFPDRFSGHQFPNYSSELNVNALLLGDSALYLCASSLSGTLGETQYFGPGTRLLVL.

The chain uses TRBV6-1 and TRBJ1-2, with D unclear. This CDR3 contains 15 residues. CDR1 and CDR2 (germline): MNHNS, SASEGT. Trimming removed 1 base at V and 4 bases at J, with 13 bases between. CDR3 region: CASSEGGSLFYGYTF. For the CDR3, the DNA is TGTGCCAGCAGTGAAGGTGGCAGTCTCTTCTATGGCTACACCTTC.

This rearrangement joins TRBV7-6 to TRBJ1-3; unclear D gene. Germline assignment: CDR1 SGHVS and CDR2 FNYEAQ. V was clipped by 2 bases and J by 2 bases, with 13 bases between them. This CDR3 comprises 16 residues. The CDR3: CASSLTRPSAGNTIYF. The CDR3 coding sequence is TGTGCCAGCAGCTTAACAAGGCCCAGTGCTGGAAACACCATATATTTT.

This chain joins TRBV2 and TRBJ1-5; TRBD1 aligns across 12 bases. Losses at the gene ends were 6 bases for V and 6 bases for J; bases not matched to a gene: 6. Germline CDR1 SNHLY, CDR2 FYNNEI. The CDR3 covers 15 residues. The CDR3 protein is CASRGGQGASQPQHF. The CDR3 coding sequence is TGTGCCAGCAGGGGGGGACAGGGGGCGTCTCAGCCCCAGCATTTT.

This chain links TRBV6-1 with TRBJ1-3; D is possibly TRBD1 (5 bases). CDR1 MNHNS and CDR2 SASEGT come from the germline V gene. The CDR3 contains 14 residues. V shed 7 bases and J shed 0 bases, with 10 bases lying between them. The CDR3 sequence is CASTDRPSGNTIYF. CDR3 in DNA: TGTGCCAGCACCGACAGACCCTCTGGAAACACCATATATTTT.

The chain combines TRBV2 with TRBJ2-3; no clear D. The germline V gene encodes CDR1 SNHLY and CDR2 FYNNEI. Trimming took 2 bases from V and 3 from J, leaving 3 bases between them. The CDR3 covers 12 residues. CDR3 residues: CASSEQTDTQYF. The DNA of the CDR3 is TGTGCCAGCAGTGAACAGACAGATACGCAGTATTTT.

V usage is TRBV5-6 and J usage is TRBJ1-3; perhaps TRBD1 as D (6 bases). Germline V gives CDR1 SGHDT, CDR2 YYEEEE. Trimming cost V 4 bases and J 0 bases, with 8 bases left between them. This CDR3 is built from 14 residues. CDR3 amino acids: CASSARGSGNTIYF. In DNA, the CDR3 is TGTGCCAGCAGCGCCAGGGGCTCTGGAAACACCATATATTTT.

On this clone: An end of the junction does not agree with germline; a read error may underlie this. This chain links TRBV2 with TRBJ2-7; D is unclear. CDR1 and CDR2 from the germline V gene are SNHLY and FYNNEI. This CDR3 region has 14 residues. This chain's CDR3 is CASSEKGLGYEQCF. The CDR3 coding sequence is TGTGCCAGCAGTGAAAAGGGATTGGGCTACGAGCAGTGCTTC.

This clone has a single count. CDR3 amino acids: CASSFIENTEAFF. The CDR3 DNA follows: TGTGCCAGCAGCTTTATAGAGAACACTGAAGCTTTCTTT. The J gene is TRBJ1-1, the V gene TRBV7-9, with D hard to call. The CDR3 covers 13 residues. Trimming stripped 3 bases from V and 1 base from J, with 6 bases between. Germline CDR1 SEHNR, CDR2 FQNEAQ (reference sequence).

The chain employs TRBV7-2 and TRBJ2-5; D remains unclear. Judging by the DNA end, TRBJ2-7 fits better; the J call may be wrong. This CDR3 has 12 residues. Germline V gives CDR1 SGHTA, CDR2 FQGNSA. The CDR3 sequence: CASSLGWDEQYF. DNA for the CDR3: TGTGCCAGCAGCTTAGGGTGGGACGAGCAGTACTTC.

This clone occurred once. V usage is TRBV7-3 and J usage is TRBJ2-5; D remains unclear. V lost 1 base to trimming and J lost 1 base, with 10 bases between them. The CDR3 contains 15 residues. Germline CDR1 SGHTA, CDR2 FQGTGA. Written as DNA, the CDR3 is TGTGCCAGCAGCTTAAATTCCGAGATCCAAGAGACCCAGTACTTC. Translated, it gives CASSLNSEIQETQYF.

The rearrangement joins TRBV5-1 to TRBJ1-6; D is uncertain. V shed 1 base and J shed 8 bases, with 10 bases lying between them. From germline, CDR1 is SGHRS and CDR2 YFSETQ. This CDR3 is 14 amino acids long. The CDR3 nucleotides are TGCGCCAGCAGCTTGCTTGGGGTGGATTCACCCCTCCACTTT. It specifies CASSLLGVDSPLHF.

This chain uses TRBV13 with TRBJ2-6; perhaps TRBD2 as D (5 bases). This CDR3 has 16 residues. V was shortened by 2 bases and J by 1 base, with 9 bases between the two germline ends. CDR1 is PRHDT and CDR2 is FYEKMQ in the germline V gene (reference sequence). DNA for the CDR3: TGTGCCAGCAGCTTAAGCGGTACGTCTGGGGCCAACGTCCTGACTTTC. It specifies CASSLSGTSGANVLTF.

The chain carries TRBV15 and TRBJ1-1; no definite D call. Germline V gene data show CDR1 as LNHNV and CDR2 as YYDKDF (reference sequence). This CDR3 is built from 14 residues. The V and J ends lost 6 bases and 0 bases respectively, with 11 bases between them. The CDR3 here is CATRESRMNTEAFF. DNA of the CDR3: TGTGCCACCAGAGAATCCCGCATGAACACTGAAGCTTTCTTT.

The chain's CDR3 is CASSFQGMNTEAFF. The CDR3 DNA sequence: TGTGCCAGTAGTTTTCAGGGAATGAACACTGAAGCTTTCTTT. This rearrangement joins TRBV19 to TRBJ1-1, with a weak D call TRBD1 (5 bases). V was clipped by 5 bases and J by 0 bases, with 10 bases between them. The CDR3 has 14 residues. Germline-derived CDR1 and CDR2 are LNHDA and SQIVND (reference sequence).

This clone occurred once. This sequence joins TRBV5-1 and TRBJ2-1; 13 positions match TRBD2. This CDR3 is built from 16 residues. Germline trimming cut 4 bases from V and 6 bases from J; bases unmatched to any gene: 7. Germline V CDR1 and CDR2: SGHRS, YFSETQ. The CDR3 loop reads CASSPGLAGDLNEQFF. CDR3 sequence (DNA): TGCGCCAGCAGCCCCGGACTAGCGGGGGATCTCAATGAGCAGTTCTTC.

This clone appeared a few times. This sequence joins TRBV27 and TRBJ2-7; possible D gene TRBD2, 6 bases. The V end was cut by 8 bases, the J end by 2 bases, with 13 bases between. This CDR3 contains 13 residues. Looked up from germline, CDR1 is MNHEY and CDR2 is SMNVEV (reference sequence). The CDR3 DNA follows: TGTGCCAGCCGCGTTGGGGAGGCCTACGAGCAGTACTTC. Amino acids: CASRVGEAYEQYF.

In nucleotides, the CDR3 is TGTGCCAGTACCCCGGGACAGCGAATAAATCAGCCCCAGCATTTT. This translates into CASTPGQRINQPQHF. J is TRBJ1-5 and V is TRBV19; 7 nucleotides agree with TRBD1. The CDR3 length is 15 residues. Germline V gene data show CDR1 as LNHDA and CDR2 as SQIVND (reference sequence). Trimming removed 7 bases from V and 4 bases from J; junction bases left unmatched: 10.

The chain links TRBV2 to TRBJ2-7; TRBD2 matches at 8 bases. The V segment lost 9 bases and the J segment 0 bases; nucleotides outside the gene matches: 4. Germline values: CDR1 SNHLY, CDR2 FYNNEI. The CDR3 sequence is 13 residues long. The CDR3 here is CASSGASSYEQYF. DNA for the CDR3: TGTGCCAGTAGCGGGGCCAGCTCCTACGAGCAGTACTTC.

The chain is built from TRBV7-9 and TRBJ2-2, with D uncertain. The CDR3 has 15 residues. The germline V gene has CDR1 SEHNR and CDR2 FQNEAQ (reference sequence). Trimming stripped 5 bases from V and 7 bases from J, with 17 bases between. Here the CDR3 reads CASSRLAGRDGELFF. The CDR3 bases are TGTGCCAGCAGCCGCCTGGCCGGGCGTGACGGGGAGCTGTTTTTT.

This chain connects TRBV7-9 to TRBJ2-7; possibly TRBD2 for D (6 bases). V was pared by 6 bases and J by 0 bases, with 12 bases between. Germline V gene data show CDR1 as SEHNR and CDR2 as FQNEAQ (reference sequence). The CDR3 extends over 14 amino acids. The CDR3 sequence: CASSNGLISYEQYF. The CDR3 coding sequence is TGTGCCAGCAGTAATGGACTAATCTCCTACGAGCAGTACTTC.